These 32 T cell receptor beta chains share one sample of origin, sequenced in a study of cytomegalovirus exposure and HLA in healthy donors. The table came from immunoSEQ multiplex PCR; TCRdb's copy has only in-frame clones and leaves some out. The table has 150,000 to 170,000 clones, less than 90% seen once. The sequenced sample was PBMCs. Receptor source: a young man in good health and CMV-seropositive.

The J gene is TRBJ1-1, the V gene TRBV19; tentatively, D is TRBD1 (6 bases). This CDR3 is 13 amino acids long. V lost 7 bases, J lost 1 base, and 10 bases lay in between. Germline values: CDR1 LNHDA, CDR2 SQIVND (reference sequence). CDR3 sequence reads: CASKDSWNTEAFF. The CDR3 DNA reads as TGTGCCAGTAAGGACAGCTGGAACACTGAAGCTTTCTTT.

V usage is TRBV4-1 and J usage is TRBJ2-5, with TRBD1 matching 7 bases. This CDR3 region has 15 residues. From germline, CDR1 is MGHRA and CDR2 YSYEKL. Unmatched junction bases numbered 3, after V lost 2 bases and J lost 0 bases. The CDR3 is CASSQLDRDQETQYF. The CDR3 DNA sequence: TGCGCCAGCAGCCAATTAGACAGGGACCAAGAGACCCAGTACTTC.

The chain recombines TRBV2 with TRBJ2-1; 8 bases match TRBD2. The CDR3 has 17 amino acids. CDR1 is SNHLY and CDR2 is FYNNEI in the germline V gene. The J segment lost 2 bases and the V segment lost 2 bases, leaving 8 bases of the junction unmatched. CDR3 protein: CASSESPSGSTYNEQFF. CDR3 DNA sequence: TGTGCCAGCAGTGAAAGCCCGAGCGGGAGTACCTACAATGAGCAGTTCTTC.

The chain is built from TRBV7-9 and TRBJ2-2, with D possibly TRBD1 on 5 matching bases. V lost 5 bases, J lost 4 bases, and 14 bases lay in between. Germline-derived CDR1 and CDR2 are SEHNR and FQNEAQ (reference sequence). This CDR3 is built from 15 residues. CDR3 in amino acids: CASSRTPSSTGELFF. The CDR3 DNA reads as TGTGCCAGCAGCCGGACACCTTCGAGCACCGGGGAGCTGTTTTTT.

This clone appeared once. V gene TRBV18 combines with J gene TRBJ1-4, with a weak D call TRBD1 (5 bases). Trimming removed 3 bases from V and 7 bases from J, with 12 bases in between. The CDR3 runs to 14 residues. CDR1 and CDR2 from the germline V gene are KGHSH and LQKENI. In nucleotides, the CDR3 is TGTGCCAGCTCACCTTCGAGACAGATTGAAAAACTGTTTTTT. It specifies CASSPSRQIEKLFF.

The chain carries TRBV30 and TRBJ1-1; no clear D gene. The germline V gene has CDR1 GTSNPN and CDR2 SVGIG (reference sequence). The V and J ends lost 4 bases and 1 base respectively, with 10 bases between them. This CDR3 region has 13 residues. CDR3 region: CAWTHGRNTEAFF. The CDR3, as DNA: TGTGCCTGGACCCACGGGAGGAACACTGAAGCTTTCTTT.

The V call is TRBV19, the J call TRBJ2-1; possible D gene TRBD2, 6 bases. Germline CDR1 reads LNHDA; CDR2 reads SQIVND (reference sequence). The CDR3 loop spans 17 amino acids. Trimming pared 6 bases from V and 1 base from J, leaving 19 bases between. The CDR3 loop is CASRPGYGRSSYNEQFF. Written as DNA, the CDR3 is TGTGCCAGTAGACCGGGCTACGGGAGAAGTTCCTACAATGAGCAGTTCTTC. Combining the CDR3 with reference TRBV19 and TRBJ2-1 gives the whole variable domain DGGITQSPKYLFRKEGQNVTLSCEQNLNHDAMYWYRQDPGQGLRLIYYSQIVNDFQKGDIAEGYSVSREKKESFPLTVTSAQKNPTAFYLCASRPGYGRSSYNEQFFGPGTRLTVL.

The table lists this clone with a few counts. V is TRBV18 and J is TRBJ1-4, with TRBD1 as a possible D gene (6 bases). The germline V and J ends were trimmed by 1 base and 4 bases, with 13 bases remaining between them. Germline V CDR1 and CDR2: KGHSH, LQKENI. This CDR3 is 16 amino acids long. CDR3 sequence reads: CASSPLPDSFNEKLFF. DNA for the CDR3: TGTGCCAGCTCACCACTGCCGGACAGCTTTAATGAAAAACTGTTTTTT.

V is TRBV10-3 and J is TRBJ1-1; D might be TRBD1 (5 bases). V was pared by 2 bases and J by 2 bases, with 12 bases between. This CDR3 has 15 amino acids. The germline V gene encodes CDR1 ENHRY and CDR2 SYGVKD. This CDR3 is CAISESRDGNTEAFF. The CDR3 DNA sequence: TGTGCCATCAGTGAGAGCAGGGATGGTAACACTGAAGCTTTCTTT.

The CDR3 reads CASSSPGQGRGVTEAFF. The CDR3 bases are TGTGCCAGCAGTTCCCCGGGACAGGGCCGTGGGGTGACTGAAGCTTTCTTT. The chain carries TRBV25-1 and TRBJ1-1; 9 bases agree with TRBD1. V trimming: 5 bases; J trimming: 5 bases; junction bases outside the gene matches: 15. Per germline, CDR1 MGHDK and CDR2 SYGVNS. The length of the CDR3 is 17 residues.

This clone was observed a single time. The chain joins TRBV19 to TRBJ1-2; weak D call: TRBD1 (5 bases). The germline V gene has CDR1 LNHDA and CDR2 SQIVND (reference sequence). The CDR3 runs to 15 residues. V was trimmed by 3 bases and J by 4 bases, leaving 15 bases between them. Here the CDR3 reads CASSIPGRASYGYTF. The CDR3 DNA sequence: TGTGCCAGTAGTATCCCCGGCAGGGCCTCCTATGGCTACACCTTC.

V gene TRBV19 combines with J gene TRBJ2-2; the D gene is possibly TRBD1 (5 bases). Per germline, CDR1 LNHDA and CDR2 SQIVND (reference sequence). The CDR3 contains 15 residues. Trimming left V 4 bases short and J 4 bases short, with 13 bases between. CDR3 nucleotides: TGTGCCAGTAGTACAGGGAATTCGGGCACCGGGGAGCTGTTTTTT. Amino acids: CASSTGNSGTGELFF. Based on the CDR3 plus reference TRBV19 and TRBJ2-2, the full variable domain is DGGITQSPKYLFRKEGQNVTLSCEQNLNHDAMYWYRQDPGQGLRLIYYSQIVNDFQKGDIAEGYSVSREKKESFPLTVTSAQKNPTAFYLCASSTGNSGTGELFFGEGSRLTVL.

The V call is TRBV4-3, the J call TRBJ2-4; 8 nucleotides agree with TRBD2. The CDR3 loop spans 18 amino acids. Germline-derived CDR1 and CDR2 are LGHNA and YSLEER. Trimming cost V 0 bases and J 3 bases; bases outside gene matches: 10. This CDR3 is CASSQDRRREAIKNIQYF. As DNA, the CDR3 is TGCGCCAGCAGCCAAGATAGAAGGCGGGAGGCCATCAAAAACATTCAGTACTTC.

The chain recombines TRBV18 with TRBJ1-1; no firm D call. V shed 2 bases and J shed 9 bases, with 16 bases lying between them. CDR1 and CDR2 (germline): KGHSH, LQKENI. The CDR3 totals 14 residues. In nucleotides, the CDR3 is TGTGCCAGCTCACCAAGTGCGGCGGAGACCCAAGCTTTCTTT. Translation: CASSPSAAETQAFF. The entire variable domain, with the rest obtained from reference TRBV18 and TRBJ1-1, is as follows: NAGVMQNPRHLVRRRGQEARLRCSPMKGHSHVYWYRQLPEEGLKFMVYLQKENIIDESGMPKERFSAEFPKEGPSILRIQQVVRGDSAAYFCASSPSAAETQAFFGQGTRLTVV.

The chain employs TRBV2 and TRBJ1-5; the match to TRBD1 covers 7 bases. J lost 5 bases, V lost 6 bases, and 10 bases had no gene match. Germline CDR1 and CDR2: SNHLY and FYNNEI. The CDR3 loop spans 15 amino acids. CDR3 region: CASRPGQESDQPQHF. DNA for the CDR3: TGTGCCAGCAGACCCGGACAGGAGTCCGATCAGCCCCAGCATTTT.

The chain uses TRBV11-2 and TRBJ1-1, with D uncertain. Germline V lookup: CDR1 SGHAT, CDR2 FQNNGV. CDR3 length equals 18 residues. Trimming removed 5 bases from V and 2 bases from J, with 24 bases in between. CDR3 DNA: TGTGCCAGCAGCCCGCGGCGGGCCCCCCGGGTCCCCAACACTGAAGCTTTCTTT. This gives the protein CASSPRRAPRVPNTEAFF. The full variable domain, in which reference TRBV11-2 and TRBJ1-1 provide the parts outside the CDR3, is EAGVAQSPRYKIIEKRQSVAFWCNPISGHATLYWYQQILGQGPKLLIQFQNNGVVDDSQLPKDRFSAERLKGVDSTLKIQPAKLEDSAVYLCASSPRRAPRVPNTEAFFGQGTRLTVV.

The chain couples TRBV19 to TRBJ2-7; weak D call: TRBD2 (5 bases). The V end lost 3 bases, the J end lost 2 bases, and 17 bases lay between the germline ends. Looked up from germline, CDR1 is LNHDA and CDR2 is SQIVND (reference sequence). The CDR3 sequence is 16 residues long. CDR3 residues: CASSMGGPSNTYEQYF. The DNA of the CDR3 is TGTGCCAGTAGTATGGGCGGGCCCTCAAATACCTACGAGCAGTACTTC.

The rearrangement joins TRBV10-3 to TRBJ1-1; possibly TRBD1 for D (6 bases). This CDR3 is built from 16 residues. Trimming took off 2 bases at V and 2 bases at J, with 15 bases between the two ends. The germline V gene has CDR1 ENHRY and CDR2 SYGVKD. CDR3 in amino acids: CAISEGSRGLNTEAFF. CDR3 nucleotides: TGTGCCATCAGTGAGGGAAGCAGGGGCTTAAACACTGAAGCTTTCTTT.

The rearrangement links TRBV5-6 to TRBJ2-2; weak D call: TRBD1 (6 bases). Trimming took off 6 bases at V and 3 bases at J, with 15 bases between the two ends. This CDR3 has 15 residues. CDR1 and CDR2 from the germline V gene are SGHDT and YYEEEE. The CDR3 protein is CASNYQGLDTGELFF. The CDR3 nucleotides are TGTGCCAGCAACTACCAGGGGTTAGACACCGGGGAGCTGTTTTTT.

This chain connects TRBV10-2 to TRBJ2-7; possible D gene TRBD1, 5 bases. Trimming pared 4 bases from V and 2 bases from J, leaving 9 bases between. Germline-derived CDR1 and CDR2 are WSHSY and SAAADI. The CDR3 contains 13 residues. The CDR3 spells CASSGGAAYEQYF. The CDR3 bases are TGCGCCAGCAGTGGGGGCGCGGCCTACGAGCAGTACTTC.

The chain carries TRBV6-5 and TRBJ1-2; 7 bases are a match to TRBD1. The CDR3 extends over 14 amino acids. Per the germline V gene, CDR1 is MNHEY and CDR2 is SVGAGI. Losses at the gene ends were 6 bases for V and 0 bases for J; bases not matched to a gene: 4. Written as DNA, the CDR3 is TGTGCCAGCAGACGGGACAGAGCTAACTATGGCTACACCTTC. Protein product: CASRRDRANYGYTF.

The rearrangement uses TRBV5-1 and TRBJ1-1, with 11 positions matching TRBD1. The CDR3 runs to 16 residues. The junction had 5 bases not matched to a gene; V was cut back by 4 bases and J by 0 bases. Germline assignment: CDR1 SGHRS and CDR2 YFSETQ. CDR3: CASSQRTGGMNTEAFF. The CDR3, as DNA: TGCGCCAGCAGCCAAAGGACAGGGGGCATGAACACTGAAGCTTTCTTT. The whole variable domain, filled in from reference TRBV5-1 and TRBJ1-1, reads KAGVTQTPRYLIKTRGQQVTLSCSPISGHRSVSWYQQTPGQGLQFLFEYFSETQRNKGNFPGRFSGRQFSNSRSEMNVSTLELGDSALYLCASSQRTGGMNTEAFFGQGTRLTVV.

The chain couples TRBV15 to TRBJ2-7, with 9 positions matching TRBD1. The CDR3 runs to 17 residues. V was pared by 6 bases and J by 2 bases, with 14 bases of the junction left unmatched. Per germline, CDR1 LNHNV and CDR2 YYDKDF (reference sequence). The CDR3 is CATSQPGTGIWPYEQYF. CDR3 nucleotide sequence: TGTGCCACCAGTCAACCCGGGACAGGGATTTGGCCCTACGAGCAGTACTTC.

This clone appeared a few times. V gene TRBV18 combines with J gene TRBJ1-2; 7 bases map to TRBD1. The germline V gene has CDR1 KGHSH and CDR2 LQKENI. Trimming cost V 3 bases and J 8 bases; bases outside gene matches: 6. CDR3 length: 13 residues. As DNA, the CDR3 is TGTGCCAGCTCACCCGACAGGGATGGCGGCTACACCTTC. Its translation: CASSPDRDGGYTF.

The rearrangement uses TRBV5-1 and TRBJ2-7, with a weak D call TRBD2 (5 bases). The V and J ends lost 0 bases and 0 bases respectively, with 13 bases between them. Per the germline V gene, CDR1 is SGHRS and CDR2 is YFSETQ. The CDR3 totals 16 residues. DNA of the CDR3: TGCGCCAGCAGCTTGGACGTGGGAGCGAGCTCCTACGAGCAGTACTTC. Translating gives CASSLDVGASSYEQYF.

The chain links TRBV7-9 to TRBJ2-7; 10 nucleotides align to TRBD2. The CDR3 is 16 residues long. Germline V lookup: CDR1 SEHNR, CDR2 FQNEAQ (reference sequence). With V trimmed by 5 bases and J by 0 bases, 7 bases remained unmatched. The CDR3 sequence is CASSPGTSVNSYEQYF. CDR3 nucleotides: TGTGCCAGCAGCCCAGGGACTAGCGTAAACTCCTACGAGCAGTACTTC.

V usage is TRBV7-9 and J usage is TRBJ2-7; 7 bases agree with TRBD1. Germline V lookup: CDR1 SEHNR, CDR2 FQNEAQ (reference sequence). J lost 1 base, V lost 5 bases, and 11 bases had no gene match. The CDR3 consists of 16 residues. The CDR3 sequence: CASSLTGVQISYEQYF. The CDR3 DNA reads TGTGCCAGCAGCCTAACAGGGGTCCAAATATCCTACGAGCAGTACTTC.

The rearrangement links TRBV23-1 to TRBJ2-7, with TRBD1 as a possible D gene (5 bases). TRBV23-1 falls under the ORF class, with uncertain function. This CDR3 comprises 15 residues. V lost 1 base and J 0 bases, leaving 10 bases between the germline ends. The CDR3 DNA reads TGCGCCAGCAGTCAATTGTTCAGGGCCTCCTACGAGCAGTACTTC. Translated, it gives CASSQLFRASYEQYF.

This clone has only a few counts. This CDR3 reads CASSFNRGLGNTIYF. The CDR3 nucleotides are TGTGCCAGCAGCTTTAACAGGGGGCTAGGAAACACCATATATTTT. The chain couples TRBV13 to TRBJ1-3; 9 nucleotides align to TRBD1. The CDR3 loop spans 15 amino acids. The germline gives CDR1 PRHDT, CDR2 FYEKMQ (reference sequence). Trimming took 3 bases from V and 4 from J; bases not matched to a gene: 4.

The J gene is TRBJ2-3, the V gene TRBV5-1; D call uncertain. The CDR3 has 15 residues. Germline values: CDR1 SGHRS, CDR2 YFSETQ. V was trimmed by 0 bases and J by 4 bases, leaving 12 bases between them. Written as DNA, the CDR3 is TGCGCCAGCAGCTTGGAAGTGGCATTCGCAGATACGCAGTATTTT. This translates into CASSLEVAFADTQYF. The complete variable domain, with remaining parts taken from reference TRBV5-1 and TRBJ2-3, reads KAGVTQTPRYLIKTRGQQVTLSCSPISGHRSVSWYQQTPGQGLQFLFEYFSETQRNKGNFPGRFSGRQFSNSRSEMNVSTLELGDSALYLCASSLEVAFADTQYFGPGTRLTVL.

This sequence joins TRBV9 and TRBJ2-3; TRBD2 matches 13 bases. Germline V lookup: CDR1 SGDLS, CDR2 YYNGEE. This CDR3 is 16 amino acids long. The J segment lost 11 bases and the V segment lost 3 bases, leaving 12 bases of the junction unmatched. CDR3 in amino acids: CASSAEGTSGVGGQYF. Written as DNA, the CDR3 is TGTGCCAGCAGCGCGGAGGGGACTAGCGGGGTCGGGGGGCAGTATTTT.

The chain uses TRBV10-2 and TRBJ2-1; no clear D gene. The germline CDR1 and CDR2 sequences are WSHSY and SAAADI. The CDR3 contains 10 residues. Trimming stripped 3 bases from V and 12 bases from J, with 6 bases between. CDR3 residues: CASSDMRQFF. The DNA of the CDR3 is TGCGCCAGCAGTGATATGAGGCAGTTCTTC.